This entry is about one TCR beta chain. These data originate in a study of blood T cell repertoires in COVID-19. Study background: Collection of acute and convalescent COVID-19 samples took place in the United States, Italy and Spain.

Profiled with immunoSEQ multiplex PCR; TCRdb holds only in-frame clones, not every one. The sample consists of a few hundred thousand clones, around 92% of them appearing once. The receptor was isolated from a woman in her 30s with COVID-19, enrolled during active disease. The sequenced material came from peripheral blood.

CDR3 in amino acids: CASSLLSGEPQHF. As DNA, the CDR3 is TGTGCCAGCAGCTTGTTGTCAGGGGAGCCCCAGCATTTT. The rearrangement joins TRBV5-6 to TRBJ1-5; the D gene is possibly TRBD1 (6 bases). Germline assignment: CDR1 SGHDT and CDR2 YYEEEE. Trimming took off 1 base at V and 8 bases at J, with 10 bases between the two ends. CDR3 length: 13 residues.